The clone carrying this T cell receptor beta chain came up a few times. Its antigen remains unidentified. The source of the sample is a study of blood T cells in healthy people across ages. Study conclusions and caveats: Per million T cells, TCR beta diversity dropped about linearly as age rose. Estimated diversity across one million T cells was deemed an underestimate.

Together with a sample-barcoded 5' primer, a J-beta primer mix was included in a second PCR lasting about 7 to 11 cycles. The template-switch adaptor, which had 12 random nucleotides, put a tag on each cDNA molecule. TCRdb re-analysed the 5' RACE reads in MiXCR, keeping a single row per CDR3 protein. Of 850,000 or so distinct CDR3 sequences listed, 25% to 30% are singletons. The clonotype comes from a woman over 75 in good health. Specimen: blood.

The CDR3 nucleotides read TGTGCCATCAGTGATCGGCCGAGAGCTGAAGCTTTCTTT. Translation: CAISDRPRAEAFF. The chain carries TRBV10-3 and TRBJ1-1; no reliable D call. The germline V gene has CDR1 ENHRY and CDR2 SYGVKD. The ends were cut back, 3 bases at V and 6 bases at J, with 11 bases in the middle. CDR3 length equals 13 residues.